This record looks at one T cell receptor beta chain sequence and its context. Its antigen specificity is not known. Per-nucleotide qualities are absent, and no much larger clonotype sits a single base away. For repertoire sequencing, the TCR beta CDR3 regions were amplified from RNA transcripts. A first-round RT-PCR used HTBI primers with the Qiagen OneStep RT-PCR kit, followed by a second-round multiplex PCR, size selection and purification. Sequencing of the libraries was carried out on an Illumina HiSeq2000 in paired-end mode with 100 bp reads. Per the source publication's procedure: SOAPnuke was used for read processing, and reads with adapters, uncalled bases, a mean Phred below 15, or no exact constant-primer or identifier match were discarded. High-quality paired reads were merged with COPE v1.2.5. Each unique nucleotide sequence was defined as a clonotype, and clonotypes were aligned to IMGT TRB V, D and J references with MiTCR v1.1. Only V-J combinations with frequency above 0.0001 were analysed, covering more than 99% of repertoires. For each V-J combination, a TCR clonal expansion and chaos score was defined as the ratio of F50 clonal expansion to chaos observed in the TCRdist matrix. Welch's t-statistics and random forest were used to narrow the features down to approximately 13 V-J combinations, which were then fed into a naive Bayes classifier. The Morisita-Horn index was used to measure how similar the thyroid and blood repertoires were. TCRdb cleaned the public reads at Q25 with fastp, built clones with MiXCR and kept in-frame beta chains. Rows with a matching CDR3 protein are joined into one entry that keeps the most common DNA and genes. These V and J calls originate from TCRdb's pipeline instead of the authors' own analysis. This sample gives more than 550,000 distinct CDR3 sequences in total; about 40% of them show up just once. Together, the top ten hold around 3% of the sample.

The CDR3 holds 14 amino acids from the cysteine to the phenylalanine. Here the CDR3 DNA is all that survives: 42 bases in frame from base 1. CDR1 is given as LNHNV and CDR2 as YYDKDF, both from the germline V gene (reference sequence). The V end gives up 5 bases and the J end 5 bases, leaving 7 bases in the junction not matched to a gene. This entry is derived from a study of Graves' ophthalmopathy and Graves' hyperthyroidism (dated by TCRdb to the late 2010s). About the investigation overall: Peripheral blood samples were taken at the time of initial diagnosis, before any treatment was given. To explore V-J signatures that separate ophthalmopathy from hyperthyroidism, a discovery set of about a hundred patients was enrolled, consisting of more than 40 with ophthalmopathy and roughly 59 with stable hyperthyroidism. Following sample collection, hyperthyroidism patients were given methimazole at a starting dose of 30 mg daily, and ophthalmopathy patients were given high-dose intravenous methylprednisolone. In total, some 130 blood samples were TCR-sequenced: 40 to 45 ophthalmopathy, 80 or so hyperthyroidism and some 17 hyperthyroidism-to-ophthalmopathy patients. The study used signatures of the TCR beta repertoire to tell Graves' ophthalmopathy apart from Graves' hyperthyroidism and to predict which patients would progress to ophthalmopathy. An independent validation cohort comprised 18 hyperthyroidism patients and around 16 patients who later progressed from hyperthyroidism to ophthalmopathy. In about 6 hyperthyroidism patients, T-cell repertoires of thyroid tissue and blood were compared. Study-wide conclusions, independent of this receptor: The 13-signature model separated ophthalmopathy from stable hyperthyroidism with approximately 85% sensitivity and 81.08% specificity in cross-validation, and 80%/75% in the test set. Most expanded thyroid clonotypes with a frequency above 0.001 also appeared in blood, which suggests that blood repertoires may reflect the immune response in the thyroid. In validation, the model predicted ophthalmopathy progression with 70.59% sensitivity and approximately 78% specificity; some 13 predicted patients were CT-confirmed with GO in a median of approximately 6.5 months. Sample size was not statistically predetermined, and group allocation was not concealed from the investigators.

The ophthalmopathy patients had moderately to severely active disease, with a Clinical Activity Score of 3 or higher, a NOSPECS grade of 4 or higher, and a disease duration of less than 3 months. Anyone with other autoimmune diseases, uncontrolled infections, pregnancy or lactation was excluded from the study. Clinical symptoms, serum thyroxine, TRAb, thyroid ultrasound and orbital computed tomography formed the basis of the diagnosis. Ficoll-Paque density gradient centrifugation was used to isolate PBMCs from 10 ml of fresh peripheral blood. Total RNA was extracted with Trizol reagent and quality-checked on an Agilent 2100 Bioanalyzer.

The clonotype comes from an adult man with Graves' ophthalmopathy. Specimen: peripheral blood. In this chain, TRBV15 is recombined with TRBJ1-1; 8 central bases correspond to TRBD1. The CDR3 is CATSGGQGWTEAFF. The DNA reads TGTGCCACCAGCGGAGGACAGGGTTGGACTGAAGCTTTCTTT. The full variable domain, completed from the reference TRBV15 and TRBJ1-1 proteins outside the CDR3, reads DAMVIQNPRYQVTQFGKPVTLSCSQTLNHNVMYWYQQKSSQAPKLLFHYYDKDFNNEADTPDNFQSRRPNTSFCFLDIRSPGLGDTAMYLCATSGGQGWTEAFFGQGTRLTVV.